The 10 T cell receptor beta chains presented below share a single source sample, sequenced in a study of T-cell reconstitution after alpha-beta-depleted transplantation in children. The library targeted TCRbeta and was prepared with unique molecular identifiers. One entry per CDR3 protein results from TCRdb running MiXCR on the PCR reads. The table shows roughly 150,000 distinct CDR3 sequences, with around 10% occurring only once. The source was PBMCs, collected before TCRalphabeta/CD19-depleted stem cell transplant. Every receptor here comes from a boy aged 2 to 10 with acute myeloid leukemia, due to receive a stem cell transplant.

This clonotype has a count of ten or more. CDR3 sequence reads: CSARERGAYEKLFF. The DNA of the CDR3 is TGCAGTGCTAGAGAGAGGGGGGCGTATGAAAAACTGTTTTTT. The chain links TRBV20-1 to TRBJ1-4; a weak D match, TRBD1 (6 bases). Germline V gene lookup returns CDR1 DFQATT and CDR2 SNEGSKA (reference sequence). This CDR3 contains 14 residues. V was shortened by 0 bases and J by 6 bases, with 11 bases between the two germline ends.

This clonotype was counted at least ten times. This chain links TRBV12-3 or TRBV12-4 with TRBJ1-1; D gene unclear. There are 12 residues in the CDR3. The ends were cut back, 1 base at V and 6 bases at J, with 6 bases in the middle. CDR3 nucleotides: TGTGCCAGCAGTTTAGGGGCCTCTGAAGCTTTCTTT. This codes for CASSLGASEAFF.

As for this clonotype: One base away lies a much larger clone, so this may be a sequencing read error. The rearrangement joins TRBV28 to TRBJ2-5; D perhaps matches TRBD1 (5 bases). V lost 6 bases, J lost 4 bases, and 12 bases lay in between. The germline gives CDR1 MDHEN, CDR2 SYDVKM. This CDR3 has 13 amino acids. The CDR3 loop reads CASSHRPLETQYF. CDR3 nucleotides: TGTGCCAGCAGCCACAGGCCCCTAGAGACCCAGTACTTC.

The sample holds many counts of this clonotype. V gene TRBV15 combines with J gene TRBJ1-2; possibly TRBD1 for D (5 bases). Looked up from germline, CDR1 is LNHNV and CDR2 is YYDKDF (reference sequence). CDR3 size: 14 residues. The V end was cut by 0 bases, the J end by 10 bases, with 15 bases between. The chain's CDR3 is CATSREQPPGDYTF. CDR3 nucleotides: TGTGCCACCAGCAGAGAACAGCCTCCGGGGGACTACACCTTC.

This clonotype was observed many times. This chain links TRBV18 with TRBJ2-1; D possibly matches TRBD1 or TRBD2 (5 bases each). Germline values: CDR1 KGHSH, CDR2 LQKENI. Trimming pared 1 base from V and 7 bases from J, leaving 23 bases between. This CDR3 comprises 18 residues. DNA of the CDR3: TGTGCCAGCTCACCACGGAAATCCGGGACCTACGCCCTGAATGAGCAGTTCTTC. Translation gives CASSPRKSGTYALNEQFF.

There are a few counts of this clonotype. The V call is TRBV30, the J call TRBJ2-2, with 10 bases aligning to TRBD2. In germline, CDR1 is GTSNPN, CDR2 SVGIG (reference sequence). V dropped 6 bases and J dropped 4; count of bases not matched to a gene: 5. CDR3 length: 14 residues. CDR3 sequence reads: CACRSGRFTGELFF. CDR3 sequence (DNA): TGTGCCTGCCGTAGCGGGAGGTTCACCGGGGAGCTGTTTTTT.

V gene TRBV4-1 combines with J gene TRBJ2-7, with D unresolved. CDR3 length: 15 amino acids. The V end lost 4 bases, the J end lost 6 bases, and 19 bases lay between the germline ends. Germline CDR1 is MGHRA and CDR2 is YSYEKL. For the CDR3, the DNA is TGCGCCAGCAGCCTCAGACCTAGGTCCCCCCTCGAGCAGTACTTC. It translates to CASSLRPRSPLEQYF.

Notes on this clonotype: One base away lies a much larger clone, so this may be a sequencing read error. The genes are TRBV7-2 and TRBJ2-7; 7 bases are a match to TRBD1. Per germline, CDR1 SGHTA and CDR2 FQGNSA. CDR3 size: 14 residues. The CDR3 DNA follows: TGTGCCAGCAGCTTGCGGACAGGAGCCTACGAGCAGCACTTC. Amino acid sequence: CASSLRTGAYEQHF.

This clonotype was observed at least ten times. The rearrangement joins TRBV20-1 to TRBJ1-1, with TRBD1 as a possible D gene (5 bases). V was shortened by 0 bases and J by 3 bases, with 14 bases between the two germline ends. The length of the CDR3 is 15 residues. The germline gives CDR1 DFQATT, CDR2 SNEGSKA (reference sequence). CDR3 region: CSARDHLLGDTEAFF. The CDR3 nucleotides read TGCAGTGCTAGAGATCATCTTCTAGGGGACACTGAAGCTTTCTTT.

This clonotype was seen repeatedly, ten times or more. The chain recombines TRBV20-1 with TRBJ2-7, with 10 bases fitting TRBD1. Germline V gene data show CDR1 as DFQATT and CDR2 as SNEGSKA (reference sequence). V was clipped by 4 bases and J by 1 base; unmatched bases: 4. The CDR3 sequence is 14 residues long. CDR3 bases: TGCAGTGCTACACGGGACAGGGGTTCCTACGAGCAGTACTTC. Translating gives CSATRDRGSYEQYF.